This TCR beta chain was profiled in a study of blood T cell repertoires in COVID-19. Study summary: Donors in the United States, Italy and Spain gave samples during acute or convalescent COVID-19. From T cells, B-cell-depleted T cells, or PBMCs came the material, which was cDNA or gDNA.

There are 13 residues in the CDR3. The V gene lost 5 bases and the J gene lost 10 bases, with 12 bases spanning the gap. The germline V gene encodes CDR1 SGHAT and CDR2 FQNNGV. Original analysis: Quantification of nucleated cells was approximated via reference gene primer amplification. Generated by immunoSEQ multiplex PCR, the TCRdb table keeps only in-frame clones and is missing some. V, J and clone size are taken as reported in that table, and D and trimming were inferred from the DNA itself. The table lists 470,000 or so clones, roughly 90% of them singletons, with roughly 4.3% in the top ten. The chain couples TRBV11-2 to TRBJ1-6; tentatively, D is TRBD1 (6 bases). The sequence came from a woman aged 25 to 39 with acute or convalescent COVID-19. The sequencing input was peripheral blood. CDR3 sequence (DNA): TGTGCCAGCAGCGCACAGGGTCAGTCACCCCTCCACTTT. Encoded protein: CASSAQGQSPLHF.